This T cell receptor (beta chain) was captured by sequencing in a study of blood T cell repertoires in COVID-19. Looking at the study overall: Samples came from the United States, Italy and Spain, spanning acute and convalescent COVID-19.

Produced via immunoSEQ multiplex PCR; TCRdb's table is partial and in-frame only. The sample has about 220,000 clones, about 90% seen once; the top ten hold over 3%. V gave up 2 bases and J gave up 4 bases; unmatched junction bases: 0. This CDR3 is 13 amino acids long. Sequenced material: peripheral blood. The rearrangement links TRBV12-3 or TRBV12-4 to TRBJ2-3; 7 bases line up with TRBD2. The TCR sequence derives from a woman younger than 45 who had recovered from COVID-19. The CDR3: CASSLRGADTQYF. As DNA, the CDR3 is TGTGCCAGCAGTTTACGGGGGGCAGATACGCAGTATTTT.